A selection of T cell receptor beta chains follows, all from one sample in a study of T cell responses to AZD1222 COVID-19 vaccine. The data were produced by immunoSEQ multiplex PCR, yet TCRdb's version contains in-frame clones alone and is incomplete. The sample yields about 200,000 clones, more than 85% seen once. Sequences were derived from peripheral blood, sampled 28 days after the second AZD1222 dose. All receptors derive from an adult who received the AZD1222 COVID-19 vaccine. CDR3s include the opening cysteine and the closing phenylalanine or tryptophan. D genes are given only for firm matches. For some rows the clone size is stated as once, few or many, or as a class when expanded; others skip it.

V	size	D	J	CDR3	DNA
TRBV7-3	-	-	TRBJ2-1	CASSPSQGEPREQFF	TGTGCCAGCAGCCCCTCCCAGGGCGAGCCTAGGGAGCAGTTCTTC
TRBV9	-	TRBD2	TRBJ2-7	CASSRLAGSLYEQYF	TGTGCCAGCAGCAGACTAGCGGGGAGCCTTTACGAGCAGTACTTC
TRBV5-1	-	-	TRBJ2-7	CASSRGPSSYEQYF	TGCGCCAGCAGCCGGGGACCCAGCTCCTACGAGCAGTACTTC
TRBV25-1	-	TRBD1	TRBJ2-2	CASSPSGQTLTGELFF	TGTGCCAGCAGCCCTTCGGGACAGACCCTCACCGGGGAGCTGTTTTTT
TRBV6-5	-	TRBD1	TRBJ1-4	CASRNTGGNEKLFF	TGTGCCAGCAGAAATACAGGGGGTAATGAAAAACTGTTTTTT
TRBV3-1/TRBV3-2	once	-	TRBJ2-7	CASSSVYEQYF	TGTGCCAGCAGTTCCGTATACGAGCAGTACTTC
TRBV4-1	-	-	TRBJ1-5	CASSQVGGTRYQPQHF	TGCGCCAGCAGCCAAGTTGGAGGAACTAGATATCAGCCCCAGCATTTT
TRBV14	-	-	TRBJ1-4	CASSHTEEKLFF	TGTGCCAGCAGCCACACAGAGGAAAAACTGTTTTTT
TRBV18	-	TRBD1	TRBJ2-7	CASSPGQGRYEQYF	TGTGCCAGCTCACCGGGACAGGGGCGCTACGAGCAGTACTTC
TRBV28	-	-	TRBJ1-6	CASSLGRYNSPLHF	TGTGCCAGCAGTTTAGGAAGATATAATTCACCCCTCCACTTT
TRBV9	-	-	TRBJ2-3	CASSVANRVPDTQYF	TGTGCCAGCAGCGTAGCTAACCGGGTCCCAGATACGCAGTATTTT
TRBV4-1	-	-	TRBJ1-2	CASSQAALQTYGYTF	TGCGCCAGCAGCCAAGCAGCGCTTCAGACCTATGGCTACACCTTC
TRBV19	-	-	TRBJ1-1	CASSRRNTEAFF	TGTGCCAGTAGCCGACGGAACACTGAAGCTTTCTTT
TRBV5-1	-	-	TRBJ2-7	CASSLGWLPYEQYF	TGCGCCAGCAGCTTGGGTTGGCTCCCCTACGAGCAGTACTTC
TRBV5-1	-	-	TRBJ2-5	CASGPGHLMGETQYF	TGCGCCAGCGGTCCCGGGCACTTAATGGGGGAGACCCAGTACTTC
TRBV3-1/TRBV3-2	-	-	TRBJ2-5	CASSPRDPQTQYF	TGTGCCAGCAGCCCCCGGGACCCGCAGACCCAGTACTTC
TRBV6-6	-	-	TRBJ2-7	CASSYDRSYEQYF	TGTGCCAGCAGTTACGACAGGTCCTACGAGCAGTACTTC
TRBV30	-	TRBD2	TRBJ2-1	CAWSSDDKAGLEFF	TGTGCCTGGAGTAGCGACGACAAAGCGGGATTAGAGTTCTTC
TRBV5-4	-	-	TRBJ2-1	CASSLASFNEQFF	TGTGCCAGCAGCCTGGCTAGCTTCAATGAGCAGTTCTTC
TRBV27	once	-	TRBJ1-1	CASRPLGGGTEAFF	TGTGCCAGCCGCCCCCTGGGGGGAGGCACTGAAGCTTTCTTT
TRBV9	-	TRBD2	TRBJ2-3	CASSFGLDYTDTQYF	TGTGCCAGCAGCTTTGGACTAGATTACACAGATACGCAGTATTTT
TRBV3-1/TRBV3-2	-	-	TRBJ1-4	CASSHLRGHEKLFF	TGTGCCAGCAGCCATCTAAGAGGGCATGAAAAACTGTTTTTT
TRBV9	-	TRBD2	TRBJ2-1	CASSVDSGSRYNEQFF	TGTGCCAGCAGCGTAGATAGCGGGAGTAGATACAATGAGCAGTTCTTC
TRBV20-1	-	TRBD2	TRBJ2-4	CSASESGTSLNF	TGCAGTGCTAGTGAATCCGGGACTAGCCTAAACTTC
TRBV9	-	-	TRBJ2-4	CASSVATGSKNIQYF	TGTGCCAGCAGCGTAGCTACGGGGTCCAAAAACATTCAGTACTTC
TRBV7-9	-	-	TRBJ1-1	CASSFSNTEAFF	TGTGCCAGCAGCTTTTCAAACACTGAAGCTTTCTTT
TRBV12-3/TRBV12-4	-	-	TRBJ1-3	CASSDSGNTIYF	TGTGCCAGCAGTGACTCTGGAAACACCATATATTTT
TRBV27	-	-	TRBJ1-1	CASSLLAGAQTEAFF	TGTGCCAGCAGTTTATTGGCAGGGGCACAAACTGAAGCTTTCTTT
TRBV5-5	-	-	TRBJ1-1	CASSQRGGDTEAFF	TGTGCCAGCAGCCAAAGAGGCGGAGACACTGAAGCTTTCTTT
TRBV14	-	-	TRBJ1-2	CASSLTPAMWDLTGYTF	TGTGCCAGCAGCCTGACCCCGGCAATGTGGGATCTAACTGGCTACACCTTC
TRBV10-3	-	TRBD2	TRBJ2-3	CAISAPPGLAGGADTQYF	TGTGCCATCAGTGCCCCTCCGGGACTAGCGGGAGGGGCAGATACGCAGTATTTT
TRBV25-1	-	TRBD1	TRBJ2-7	CASSAGTGPLAYEQYF	TGTGCCAGCAGTGCAGGGACAGGCCCATTAGCCTACGAGCAGTACTTC
TRBV12-2	-	-	TRBJ2-3	CASRVDRLAGDLTDTQYF	TGTGCAAGTCGCGTAGACCGACTAGCGGGAGACCTTACAGATACGCAGTATTTT
TRBV28	-	-	TRBJ1-5	CASRTRRTINQPQHF	TGTGCCAGCAGGACCCGAAGGACAATCAATCAGCCCCAGCATTTT
TRBV9	-	-	TRBJ2-1	CASSASRSYNEQFF	TGTGCCAGCAGCGCTAGTAGGTCCTACAATGAGCAGTTCTTC
TRBV28	once	TRBD1	TRBJ1-5	CASTPTGVGNQPQHF	TGTGCCAGCACCCCCACAGGGGTAGGCAATCAGCCCCAGCATTTT
TRBV5-8	-	TRBD2	TRBJ2-3	CASSYFRTSGSTDTQYF	TGTGCCAGCAGCTACTTCCGGACTAGCGGGAGCACAGATACGCAGTATTTT
TRBV28	-	-	TRBJ1-1	CASSPYVQGKTNTEAFF	TGTGCCAGCAGTCCCTACGTGCAGGGGAAAACGAACACTGAAGCTTTCTTT
TRBV7-9	-	-	TRBJ1-2	CASSPDWLGYGYTF	TGTGCCAGCAGCCCCGACTGGCTCGGCTATGGCTACACCTTC
TRBV7-2	-	TRBD2	TRBJ2-3	CASSRGGSTDTQYF	TGTGCCAGCAGCCGGGGGGGTAGCACAGATACGCAGTATTTT
TRBV27	-	-	TRBJ2-7	CASGQFPPYEQYF	TGTGCCAGCGGACAGTTCCCGCCCTACGAGCAGTACTTC
TRBV20-1	-	TRBD2	TRBJ2-7	CSASMTSGFYEQYF	TGCAGTGCTAGTATGACTAGCGGATTCTACGAGCAGTACTTC
TRBV20-1	-	TRBD1	TRBJ1-1	CSWTGRAEAFF	TGCAGTTGGACAGGGAGGGCTGAAGCTTTCTTT
TRBV28	-	TRBD2	TRBJ2-1	CASSLTDGRAVHEQFF	TGTGCCAGCAGTTTAACAGACGGGAGGGCCGTCCATGAGCAGTTCTTC
TRBV7-8	-	TRBD1	TRBJ2-3	CASSPGTGYTDTQYF	TGTGCCAGCAGCCCCGGGACAGGGTACACAGATACGCAGTATTTT
TRBV5-6	-	TRBD1	TRBJ2-1	CASSLERDRPSGEQFF	TGTGCCAGCAGCTTAGAACGGGACAGACCGTCCGGAGAGCAGTTCTTC